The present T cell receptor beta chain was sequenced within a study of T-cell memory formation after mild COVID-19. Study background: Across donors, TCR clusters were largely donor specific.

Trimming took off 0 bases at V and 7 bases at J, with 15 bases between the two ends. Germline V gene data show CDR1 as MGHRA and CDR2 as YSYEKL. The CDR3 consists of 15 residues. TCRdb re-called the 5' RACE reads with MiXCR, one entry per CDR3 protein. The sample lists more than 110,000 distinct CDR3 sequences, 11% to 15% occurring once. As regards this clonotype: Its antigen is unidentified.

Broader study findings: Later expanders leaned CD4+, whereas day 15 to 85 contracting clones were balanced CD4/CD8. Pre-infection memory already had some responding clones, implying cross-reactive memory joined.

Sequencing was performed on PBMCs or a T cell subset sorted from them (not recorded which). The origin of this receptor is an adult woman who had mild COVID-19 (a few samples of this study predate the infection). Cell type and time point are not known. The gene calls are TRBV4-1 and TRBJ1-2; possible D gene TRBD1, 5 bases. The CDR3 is CASSQEVGASLGYTF. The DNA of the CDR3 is TGCGCCAGCAGCCAAGAGGTAGGGGCATCTCTTGGCTACACCTTC.